One and the same sample provided the 14 T cell receptor beta chains below, sequenced in a study of blood T cell repertoires in COVID-19. Profiling relied on immunoSEQ multiplex PCR, and the TCRdb table lists in-frame clones only, not all of them. Altogether 490,000 or so clones are present, roughly 90% being singletons, with the ten largest covering about 1.7%. The sequenced sample consisted of PBMCs or T cells enriched from blood (not recorded which). All receptors come from a woman between 35 and 50 years old who had recovered from COVID-19.

The chain couples TRBV7-9 to TRBJ2-3; the match to TRBD2 covers 13 bases. CDR3 length equals 17 residues. Trimming cost V 2 bases and J 5 bases; bases outside gene matches: 7. CDR1 and CDR2 from the germline V gene are SEHNR and FQNEAQ (reference sequence). DNA of the CDR3: TGTGCCAGCAGCTTACAACCCCGACTAGCGGGAGGAGATACGCAGTATTTT. Protein product: CASSLQPRLAGGDTQYF. Looking up the rest from reference TRBV7-9 and TRBJ2-3 gives the full variable domain: DTGVSQNPRHKITKRGQNVTFRCDPISEHNRLYWYRQTLGQGPEFLTYFQNEAQLEKSRLLSDRFSAERPKGSFSTLEIQRTEQGDSAMYLCASSLQPRLAGGDTQYFGPGTRLTVL.

This clone was picked up a small number of times. The rearrangement links TRBV7-2 to TRBJ1-2, with 8 bases identical to TRBD1. CDR1 is SGHTA and CDR2 is FQGNSA in the germline V gene. The CDR3 is 14 amino acids. Trimming removed 5 bases from V and 5 bases from J; junction bases left unmatched: 7. CDR3 bases: TGTGCCAGCAGCCGCGACAGGGGTTGGTATGGCTACACCTTC. This codes for CASSRDRGWYGYTF.

The chain uses TRBV18 and TRBJ2-3; 9 positions match TRBD2. This CDR3 region has 16 residues. CDR1 and CDR2 (germline): KGHSH, LQKENI. J was trimmed by 4 bases and V by 1 base; bases with no gene match: 6. CDR3 sequence (DNA): TGTGCCAGCTCACCACGGTCGGTAGCGGGAGCAGATACGCAGTATTTT. Protein sequence: CASSPRSVAGADTQYF.

This chain connects TRBV7-2 to TRBJ2-1; D possibly corresponds to TRBD1 (5 bases). The CDR3 runs to 14 residues. The germline V gene has CDR1 SGHTA and CDR2 FQGNSA. Trimming shortened V by 3 bases and J by 4 bases, and 10 bases separated the two germline ends. CDR3 amino acids: CASSLLPGYNEQFF. CDR3 DNA sequence: TGTGCCAGCAGCTTGCTTCCAGGGTACAATGAGCAGTTCTTC.

The rearrangement joins TRBV29-1 to TRBJ1-1; 7 bases map to TRBD1. Trimming took 7 bases from V and 0 from J; bases not matched to a gene: 8. The V gene's germline CDR1 is SQVTM and CDR2 ANQGSEA. The CDR3 runs 14 residues. CDR3 DNA: TGCAGCGCTCAGGGGACAGTCATGAACACTGAAGCTTTCTTT. Its translation is CSAQGTVMNTEAFF.

The rearrangement links TRBV9 to TRBJ2-1, with D maybe TRBD2 (5 bases). Germline V lookup: CDR1 SGDLS, CDR2 YYNGEE. This CDR3 spans 16 amino acids. Trimming took 0 bases from V and 4 from J, leaving 14 bases between them. The CDR3 nucleotides are TGTGCCAGCAGCGTAGCTAACGGGAACTTGTACAATGAGCAGTTCTTC. The encoded protein is CASSVANGNLYNEQFF.

The V call is TRBV6-5, the J call TRBJ2-5, with D perhaps TRBD1 (5 bases). The germline V gene encodes CDR1 MNHEY and CDR2 SVGAGI. The CDR3 is 12 amino acids. The V end was cut by 9 bases, the J end by 0 bases, with 8 bases between. CDR3 sequence (DNA): TGTGCCAGTCGACAGAACCAAGAGACCCAGTACTTC. It translates to CASRQNQETQYF.

This chain uses TRBV6-5 with TRBJ1-6; unclear D gene. CDR1 is MNHEY, CDR2 SVGAGI, per germline. CDR3 length equals 14 residues. Between the trimmed V and J ends, which lost 2 bases and 3 bases, there was a span of 5 bases. The CDR3 spells CASSYRGYNSPLHF. CDR3 DNA sequence: TGTGCCAGCAGTTACCGGGGCTATAATTCACCCCTCCACTTT.

This rearrangement joins TRBV27 to TRBJ2-1; maybe TRBD2 (5 bases). Germline V gene sequence: CDR1 MNHEY, CDR2 SMNVEV (reference sequence). V dropped 3 bases and J dropped 6 bases, with 12 bases sitting between them. CDR3 size: 14 residues. The CDR3 protein is CASSFRDRINEQFF. The CDR3, as DNA: TGTGCCAGCAGTTTCCGGGATAGAATCAATGAGCAGTTCTTC.

V gene TRBV12-3 or TRBV12-4 combines with J gene TRBJ1-1; the match to TRBD1 covers 8 bases. The J segment lost 6 bases and the V segment lost 5 bases, leaving 5 bases of the junction unmatched. This CDR3 has 13 amino acids. CDR3 DNA sequence: TGTGCCAGCAGTGCGGACAGGGCTTCTGAAGCTTTCTTT. Its translation: CASSADRASEAFF.

This chain joins TRBV19 and TRBJ1-5; D is unclear. CDR3 length equals 14 residues. Trimming pared 3 bases from V and 0 bases from J, leaving 6 bases between. Germline CDR1 is LNHDA and CDR2 is SQIVND (reference sequence). The CDR3 bases are TGTGCCAGTAGTATTCAAAATAGCAATCAGCCCCAGCATTTT. Amino acid sequence: CASSIQNSNQPQHF.

V and J are TRBV12-3 or TRBV12-4 and TRBJ2-7; TRBD2 aligns across 8 bases. CDR3 length: 13 residues. J lost 2 bases, V lost 6 bases, and 3 bases had no gene match. The CDR3 here is CASSPGLAYEQYF. The CDR3 region has the DNA TGTGCCAGCAGCCCGGGACTAGCCTACGAGCAGTACTTC.

The chain combines TRBV3-1 (or the pseudogene TRBV3-2) with TRBJ1-2; unclear D gene. V lost 1 base to trimming and J lost 8 bases, with 5 bases between them. Per the germline V gene, CDR1 is LGHDT and CDR2 is YNNKEL (reference sequence). This CDR3 has 11 residues. The CDR3 spells CASSQGYGYTF. CDR3 nucleotide sequence: TGTGCCAGCAGCCAAGGCTACGGCTACACCTTC.

The gene calls are TRBV18 and TRBJ1-6, with 10 bases lining up with TRBD1. The germline CDR1 and CDR2 sequences are KGHSH and LQKENI. V shed 6 bases and J 7 bases; nucleotides not matched to a gene: 6. This CDR3 has 15 amino acids. The CDR3 bases are TGTGCCAGCTCGGAAACGACAGGGGGCAATTCACCCCTCCACTTT. It encodes CASSETTGGNSPLHF.